The 17 T cell receptor beta chains listed next were all sequenced from one sample in a study of blood T cell repertoires in COVID-19. The data were produced by immunoSEQ multiplex PCR, yet TCRdb's version contains in-frame clones alone and is incomplete. The sample consists of about 270,000 clones, 88% of them appearing once. Sequenced: peripheral blood. The receptor source for this set is a man aged 60 to 75 who had recovered from COVID-19.

The V and J genes are TRBV7-9 and TRBJ2-7; D gene ambiguous. The V end was cut by 1 base, the J end by 0 bases, with 10 bases between. This CDR3 is built from 15 residues. Germline V gene data show CDR1 as SEHNR and CDR2 as FQNEAQ (reference sequence). The CDR3: CASSLGTALSYEQYF. The DNA for the CDR3 is TGTGCCAGCAGCTTAGGAACAGCCCTCTCCTACGAGCAGTACTTC.

This clone has more than one count but fewer than ten. The rearrangement links TRBV9 to TRBJ2-7; 9 positions agree with TRBD2. Germline values: CDR1 SGDLS, CDR2 YYNGEE. CDR3 length equals 14 residues. With 3 bases clipped from V and 4 bases from J, the junction kept 5 bases outside the gene matches. The CDR3 reads CASSAAAGGYEQYF. CDR3 bases: TGTGCCAGCAGCGCGGCAGCGGGGGGTTACGAGCAGTACTTC.

The rearrangement uses TRBV6-6 and TRBJ1-5; TRBD1 is a possible D gene (5 bases). Per the germline V gene, CDR1 is MNHNY and CDR2 is SVGAGI (reference sequence). The CDR3 covers 16 residues. Trimming left V 0 bases short and J 2 bases short, with 11 bases between. This chain's CDR3 is CASSYSRGNGNQPQHF. The CDR3, as DNA: TGTGCCAGCAGTTACTCGCGGGGGAACGGCAATCAGCCCCAGCATTTT.

The rearrangement joins TRBV13 to TRBJ2-7; possibly TRBD1 for D (6 bases). This CDR3 is built from 15 residues. Germline CDR1 reads PRHDT; CDR2 reads FYEKMQ (reference sequence). V was cut by 4 bases and J by 1 base, with 14 bases left in between. The CDR3 bases are TGTGCCAGCAGCTCCGTGGACAGCTTTTCCTACGAGCAGTACTTC. The encoded protein is CASSSVDSFSYEQYF.

There are a few counts of this clone. The chain links TRBV12-3 or TRBV12-4 to TRBJ1-5; tentative D call: TRBD1 (5 bases). CDR3 length: 13 residues. V shed 7 bases and J shed 7 bases, with 14 bases lying between them. The CDR3 DNA reads TGTGCCAGCACCAGGGATCACGGGCAGCCCCAGCATTTT. Residues: CASTRDHGQPQHF.

The chain employs TRBV5-1 and TRBJ1-1, with TRBD1 matching over 12 bases. The trim removed 3 bases at V and 8 bases at J, leaving 8 bases unmatched. The CDR3 extends over 15 amino acids. Germline CDR1 reads SGHRS; CDR2 reads YFSETQ. The chain's CDR3 is CASSWGQGAFSEAFF. CDR3 DNA: TGCGCCAGCAGCTGGGGACAGGGGGCGTTTTCGGAAGCTTTCTTT. Full variable domain (outside the CDR3, taken from reference TRBV5-1 and TRBJ1-1): KAGVTQTPRYLIKTRGQQVTLSCSPISGHRSVSWYQQTPGQGLQFLFEYFSETQRNKGNFPGRFSGRQFSNSRSEMNVSTLELGDSALYLCASSWGQGAFSEAFFGQGTRLTVV.

CDR3 sequence (DNA): TGTGCCAGTAGTATAGGCTCACCCGGGTACAATGGTGAAGCTTTCTTT. This gives the protein CASSIGSPGYNGEAFF. The gene calls are TRBV19 and TRBJ1-1; D call uncertain. Between the trimmed V and J ends, which lost 1 base and 7 bases, there was a span of 19 bases. The germline V gene has CDR1 LNHDA and CDR2 SQIVND (reference sequence). The CDR3 consists of 16 residues.

The chain combines TRBV19 with TRBJ2-1; D possibly corresponds to TRBD2 (5 bases). The CDR3 loop spans 15 amino acids. Germline CDR1 and CDR2: LNHDA and SQIVND (reference sequence). The ends were cut back, 5 bases at V and 1 base at J, with 12 bases in the middle. CDR3 sequence (DNA): TGTGCCAGTAGTGACTGGGGAGCATCCTACAATGAGCAGTTCTTC. The encoded protein is CASSDWGASYNEQFF.

This sequence joins TRBV27 and TRBJ2-6; 8 bases agree with TRBD1. Germline assignment: CDR1 MNHEY and CDR2 SMNVEV (reference sequence). The V segment lost 8 bases and the J segment 3 bases; nucleotides outside the gene matches: 6. The CDR3 length is 15 residues. The CDR3 DNA reads TGTGCCAGCCGCACCAGGGGGCGTGGGGCCAACGTCCTGACTTTC. Its translation is CASRTRGRGANVLTF.

The genes are TRBV9 and TRBJ1-1, with unresolved D. Between the trimmed V and J ends, which lost 3 bases and 1 base, there was a span of 7 bases. This CDR3 comprises 13 residues. CDR1 is SGDLS, CDR2 YYNGEE, per germline. The CDR3, as DNA: TGTGCCAGCAGCGGTGTAAAGAACACTGAAGCTTTCTTT. Its protein is CASSGVKNTEAFF. The full variable domain, with the rest looked up from reference TRBV9 and TRBJ1-1, is DSGVTQTPKHLITATGQRVTLRCSPRSGDLSVYWYQQSLDQGLQFLIQYYNGEERAKGNILERFSAQQFPDLHSELNLSSLELGDSALYFCASSGVKNTEAFFGQGTRLTVV.

The chain carries TRBV5-6 and TRBJ2-7; D is undetermined. CDR1 SGHDT and CDR2 YYEEEE come from the germline V gene. The CDR3 spans 13 residues. The V end lost 4 bases, the J end lost 7 bases, and 15 bases lay between the germline ends. DNA of the CDR3: TGTGCCAGCAGCCGAGGCCCAGCTGGGGAGCAGTACTTC. Translating it yields CASSRGPAGEQYF.

The gene calls are TRBV6-5 and TRBJ1-1; the D gene is possibly TRBD1 (5 bases). There are 14 residues in the CDR3. Trimming stripped 4 bases from V and 4 bases from J, with 13 bases between. Germline CDR1 and CDR2: MNHEY and SVGAGI. The CDR3 here is CASSSKAGGTEAFF. In DNA form, the CDR3 reads TGTGCCAGCAGTTCTAAAGCCGGGGGCACTGAAGCTTTCTTT.

The rearrangement joins TRBV7-6 to TRBJ2-2, with 13 bases aligning to TRBD2. The CDR3 sequence is 16 residues long. Germline V gene lookup returns CDR1 SGHVS and CDR2 FNYEAQ. With V trimmed by 4 bases and J by 4 bases, 3 bases remained unmatched. CDR3 DNA sequence: TGTGCCAGCAGCTGGGGACTAGCGGGGAGCACCGGGGAGCTGTTTTTT. Protein sequence: CASSWGLAGSTGELFF.

The chain employs TRBV12-3 or TRBV12-4 and TRBJ1-5; unclear D gene. This CDR3 is built from 13 residues. Trimming cost V 2 bases and J 4 bases, with 6 bases left between them. This CDR3 is CASSLTENQPQHF. The CDR3 nucleotides are TGTGCCAGCAGTTTAACGGAGAATCAGCCCCAGCATTTT.

This clone was seen a handful of times. This chain joins TRBV5-3 and TRBJ1-2, with D maybe TRBD1 (5 bases). TRBV5-3 falls under the ORF class, with uncertain function. Trimming cost V 7 bases and J 7 bases, with 17 bases left between them. This CDR3 comprises 13 residues. CDR3 DNA sequence: TGTGCCAGAGGTGACGCGGGGGTCCCTGGCTACACCTTC. Translated, it gives CARGDAGVPGYTF.

The gene calls are TRBV6-5 and TRBJ2-3; possible D gene TRBD2, 5 bases. Germline loops: CDR1 MNHEY, CDR2 SVGAGI. V shed 4 bases and J shed 7 bases, with 12 bases lying between them. The CDR3 extends over 13 amino acids. The CDR3 spells CASSSLTIHTQYF. The CDR3 DNA reads as TGTGCCAGCAGTTCCCTGACTATACATACGCAGTATTTT.

Turning to this clone: The junction and the germline gene differ at one end; a read error may be behind it. The V call is TRBV7-7, the J call TRBJ2-1; D possibly corresponds to TRBD1 (6 bases). The CDR3 is 14 residues long. Germline V lookup: CDR1 SSHAT, CDR2 FNYEAQ (reference sequence). The CDR3 here is CASSPRTDPNEQFF. The DNA for the CDR3 is TGTGCTAGCAGTCCTAGGACAGACCCCAATGAGCAGTTCTTC.